This entry lists 19 T cell receptor beta chains sequenced from one sample in a study of blood T cell repertoires in COVID-19. Profiled with immunoSEQ multiplex PCR; TCRdb holds only in-frame clones, not every one. The table records around 460,000 clones, about 90% of them present only once. Sequenced input: peripheral blood. Every receptor here comes from a man younger than 35 with COVID-19, enrolled during active disease.

CDR3 protein: CAWTGGGGYGYTF. The DNA of the CDR3 is TGTGCCTGGACCGGTGGCGGAGGCTATGGCTACACCTTC. The rearrangement links TRBV30 to TRBJ1-2; D is undetermined. V was clipped by 4 bases and J by 4 bases, with 13 bases between them. Germline V gene sequence: CDR1 GTSNPN, CDR2 SVGIG (reference sequence). The CDR3 has 13 amino acids.

This clone appeared once. CDR3 protein: CASSYERTGDGYTF. The CDR3 region has the DNA TGTGCCAGCAGTTACGAACGGACAGGGGATGGCTACACCTTC. The chain has TRBV6-5 and TRBJ1-2; TRBD1 matches 9 bases. This CDR3 has 14 amino acids. In germline, CDR1 is MNHEY, CDR2 SVGAGI. V trimming: 2 bases; J trimming: 6 bases; junction bases outside the gene matches: 4.

The V gene is TRBV2, the J gene TRBJ2-7; TRBD2 aligns across 7 bases. Germline-derived CDR1 and CDR2 are SNHLY and FYNNEI. With V trimmed by 8 bases and J by 0 bases, 7 bases remained unmatched. The CDR3 has 14 amino acids. Here the CDR3 DNA reads TGTGCCAGCTCTGGGACTACTTCCTCCTACGAGCAGTACTTC. Protein: CASSGTTSSYEQYF.

The chain employs TRBV4-1 and TRBJ2-7; no reliable D call. CDR1 and CDR2 (germline): MGHRA, YSYEKL. Trimming shortened V by 1 base and J by 2 bases, and 18 bases separated the two germline ends. The CDR3 contains 17 residues. The CDR3 protein is CASSQGGFFIGPYEQYF. CDR3 DNA: TGCGCCAGCAGCCAAGGAGGATTTTTTATTGGCCCCTACGAGCAGTACTTC.

V and J are TRBV5-1 and TRBJ2-5; no definite D call. V lost 3 bases, J lost 5 bases, and 11 bases lay in between. Germline loops: CDR1 SGHRS, CDR2 YFSETQ. The CDR3 totals 13 residues. CDR3 region: CASSSVPLETQYF. CDR3 DNA: TGCGCCAGCAGCTCCGTTCCTTTGGAGACCCAGTACTTC.

The chain is built from TRBV11-2 and TRBJ2-1, with TRBD2 matching 11 bases. Germline CDR1 SGHAT, CDR2 FQNNGV. This CDR3 has 15 amino acids. Trimming took 5 bases from V and 7 from J; bases not matched to a gene: 7. The DNA for the CDR3 is TGTGCCAGCAGCATAACTAGCGGGAGCGGTAATGAGCAGTTCTTC. The encoded protein is CASSITSGSGNEQFF.

The chain recombines TRBV7-2 with TRBJ1-4, with D possibly TRBD1 on 6 matching bases. Trimming removed 3 bases from V and 0 bases from J, with 11 bases in between. Per the germline V gene, CDR1 is SGHTA and CDR2 is FQGNSA. The CDR3 sequence is 16 residues long. The CDR3 nucleotides read TGTGCCAGCAGCTTCGGACAGCCGACAACTAATGAAAAACTGTTTTTT. Amino acids: CASSFGQPTTNEKLFF.

The chain uses TRBV7-9 and TRBJ2-2, with D perhaps matching TRBD2 (5 bases). Trimming shortened V by 8 bases and J by 7 bases, and 11 bases separated the two germline ends. CDR3 size: 12 residues. Per the germline V gene, CDR1 is SEHNR and CDR2 is FQNEAQ (reference sequence). This CDR3 is CASPPRDGELFF. The CDR3 DNA reads TGTGCCAGCCCTCCACGGGACGGGGAGCTGTTTTTT.

The CDR3 region is CASSGTGLTGELFF. As DNA, the CDR3 is TGTGCCAGCAGTGGGACAGGGCTAACCGGGGAGCTGTTTTTT. This chain uses TRBV2 with TRBJ2-2; 8 bases are a match to TRBD1. Germline V gives CDR1 SNHLY, CDR2 FYNNEI. The J segment lost 5 bases and the V segment lost 4 bases, leaving 3 bases of the junction unmatched. The CDR3 sequence is 14 residues long.

V gene TRBV7-9 combines with J gene TRBJ2-1; a weak D match, TRBD1 (6 bases). The length of the CDR3 is 13 residues. The germline V gene encodes CDR1 SEHNR and CDR2 FQNEAQ (reference sequence). The germline V and J ends were trimmed by 11 bases and 13 bases, with 24 bases remaining between them. CDR3 region: CAGSYGTTDPQFF. The DNA of the CDR3 is TGTGCCGGATCGTACGGGACAACCGACCCACAGTTCTTC.

The chain employs TRBV18 and TRBJ2-1; TRBD2 matches at 14 bases. The CDR3 consists of 18 residues. The junction had 16 bases not matched to a gene; V was cut back by 5 bases and J by 10 bases. CDR1 KGHSH and CDR2 LQKENI come from the germline V gene. The CDR3 is CASSTGGLAGGSLREQFF. CDR3 in DNA: TGTGCCAGCTCAACCGGAGGACTAGCGGGGGGCAGTCTAAGGGAGCAGTTCTTC.

This sequence joins TRBV6-5 and TRBJ2-7; TRBD1 agrees at 9 bases. The germline V gene encodes CDR1 MNHEY and CDR2 SVGAGI. The trim removed 4 bases at V and 6 bases at J, leaving 7 bases unmatched. The CDR3 loop spans 14 amino acids. The CDR3 nucleotides read TGTGCCAGCAGTTTTGTGGACAGGGGTTTCGAGCAGTACTTC. Translation: CASSFVDRGFEQYF.

The V call is TRBV9, the J call TRBJ1-6; D remains ambiguous. Germline V CDR1 and CDR2: SGDLS, YYNGEE. V shed 2 bases and J shed 10 bases, with 10 bases lying between them. The CDR3 is 13 amino acids. CDR3: CASSVRAASPLHF. For the CDR3, the DNA is TGTGCCAGCAGCGTGCGGGCGGCCTCACCCCTCCACTTT.

The chain recombines TRBV2 with TRBJ2-5, with 8 bases that match TRBD2. Germline V CDR1 and CDR2: SNHLY, FYNNEI. This CDR3 is 15 amino acids long. Trimming cost V 5 bases and J 4 bases; bases outside gene matches: 9. The CDR3 reads CASSQRRGAAETQYF. The DNA for the CDR3 is TGTGCCAGCAGTCAACGGCGGGGGGCCGCAGAGACCCAGTACTTC.

The gene calls are TRBV29-1 and TRBJ1-1; TRBD1 might be the D (6 bases). The CDR3 contains 11 residues. The germline V gene has CDR1 SQVTM and CDR2 ANQGSEA. V was shortened by 6 bases and J by 6 bases, with 11 bases between the two germline ends. The CDR3 sequence: CSVGHLAEAFF. The CDR3 region has the DNA TGCAGCGTGGGACATCTGGCTGAAGCTTTCTTT.

This clone came up a few times. Other DNA sequences in the same sample also yield this CDR3. This chain connects TRBV14 to TRBJ1-6; the match to TRBD1 covers 8 bases. There are 14 residues in the CDR3. CDR1 SGHDN and CDR2 FVKESK come from the germline V gene. J gave up 6 bases and V 5 bases, and 3 bases lay outside the gene matches. Here the CDR3 reads CASSYDRGNSPLHF. The CDR3 DNA follows: TGTGCCAGCAGCTACGACAGGGGTAATTCACCCCTCCACTTT.

The chain uses TRBV7-8 and TRBJ2-3; 10 nucleotides agree with TRBD2. With 6 bases clipped from V and 5 bases from J, the junction kept 2 bases outside the gene matches. The germline V gene encodes CDR1 SGHVS and CDR2 FQNEAQ. This CDR3 has 13 residues. The CDR3: CASRLAGLDTQYF. CDR3 nucleotides: TGTGCCAGCAGACTAGCGGGGTTAGATACGCAGTATTTT. Together with reference TRBV7-8 and TRBJ2-3, the CDR3 gives the full variable domain: GAGVSQSPRYKVAKRGQDVALRCDPISGHVSLFWYQQALGQGPEFLTYFQNEAQLDKSGLPSDRFFAERPEGSVSTLKIQRTQQEDSAVYLCASRLAGLDTQYFGPGTRLTVL.

This chain connects TRBV18 to TRBJ2-7; D is perhaps TRBD1 (6 bases). This CDR3 comprises 14 residues. V was trimmed by 2 bases and J by 2 bases, leaving 10 bases between them. Germline CDR1 and CDR2: KGHSH and LQKENI. In DNA form, the CDR3 reads TGTGCCAGCTCACCAACAGGGCAACCCTACGAGCAGTACTTC. Protein product: CASSPTGQPYEQYF.

The chain employs TRBV5-4 and TRBJ2-5; D may be TRBD1 (5 bases). Germline CDR1 is SGHNT and CDR2 is YYREEE (reference sequence). The CDR3 extends over 13 amino acids. Trimming removed 5 bases at V and 5 bases at J, with 13 bases between. The CDR3 loop is CASSAPQGETQYF. CDR3 DNA: TGTGCCAGCAGTGCGCCCCAGGGTGAGACCCAGTACTTC.